This passage covers 2 T cell receptor beta chains from one sample sequenced in a study of shared T cell receptors in the human thymus. The data were produced by immunoSEQ multiplex PCR, yet TCRdb's version contains in-frame clones alone and is incomplete. There are approximately 760,000 clones in the sample; approximately 85% occur only once, and approximately 0.01% lies in the top ten. In addition, the sample was reused for a study of human thymus T cells.

Sample: thymocytes. The receptors here all came from a girl in the first two years of life with a congenital heart defect.

The rearrangement uses TRBV6-1 and TRBJ1-1, with 8 bases that match TRBD1. The CDR3 has 17 residues. V shed 3 bases, J shed 7 bases, and the junction held 16 bases outside the gene matches. The germline gives CDR1 MNHNS, CDR2 SASEGT. Written as DNA, the CDR3 is TGTGCCAGCAGTGACCCGGCCGGGACAGGAAAACTAATTGAAGCTTTCTTT. Translated: CASSDPAGTGKLIEAFF.

This chain links TRBV5-1 with TRBJ2-3; no reliable D call. Trimming removed 0 bases from V and 4 bases from J, with 9 bases in between. Per the germline V gene, CDR1 is SGHRS and CDR2 is YFSETQ. The CDR3 contains 14 residues. The CDR3 DNA reads TGCGCCAGCAGCTTGGTCCGACTCGCAGATACGCAGTATTTT. This codes for CASSLVRLADTQYF.